This TCR beta chain appears in the sequencing data of a study of blood T cells in healthy people across ages. Study findings and constraints: Possibly, changes in expanded clonotypes were confounded because donor CMV status was unknown. Donors of long life had a larger count of naive CD4+ cells and greater diversity than aged donors. Across samples, TCR beta diversity tracked strongly with naive T cell percentage.

As to this clonotype: Its matching antigen is unknown.

Alongside a J-beta primer mix, a sample-barcoded 5' primer served in a second PCR lasting about 7 to 11 cycles. Every molecule of cDNA carried a tag from a template-switch adaptor with 12 random nucleotides. TCRdb re-called the 5' RACE reads with MiXCR, one entry per CDR3 protein. This sample yields about 1.4 million distinct CDR3 sequences, of which roughly 59% are seen a single time; 5% to 7% belongs to the top ten. V shed 2 bases and J shed 0 bases, with 34 bases lying between them. This CDR3 spans 23 amino acids. CDR1 and CDR2 from the germline V gene are DFQATT and SNEGSKA (reference sequence). Source material: blood. The receptor's source is a man younger than 35 in good health. The J gene is TRBJ1-4, the V gene TRBV20-1, with D unresolved. The CDR3 region is CSARHISSPRNVLPSATNEKLFF. CDR3 coding DNA: TGCAGTGCTAGACATATATCCTCCCCCAGGAATGTCCTACCCTCTGCAACTAATGAAAAACTGTTTTTT.